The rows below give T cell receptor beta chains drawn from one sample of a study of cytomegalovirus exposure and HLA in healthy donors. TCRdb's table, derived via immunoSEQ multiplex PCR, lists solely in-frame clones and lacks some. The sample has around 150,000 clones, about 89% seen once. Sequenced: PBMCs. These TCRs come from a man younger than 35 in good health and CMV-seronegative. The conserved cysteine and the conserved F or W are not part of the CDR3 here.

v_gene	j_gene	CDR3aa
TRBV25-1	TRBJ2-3	ASSPTENTDTQY
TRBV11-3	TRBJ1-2	ASSPGNGYT
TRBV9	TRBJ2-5	ASSDLAGGPLETQY
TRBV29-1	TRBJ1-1	STKGRVDTEAF
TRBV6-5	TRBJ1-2	ASSSTGARGYGYT
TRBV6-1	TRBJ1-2	ASSEVRQGDYGYT
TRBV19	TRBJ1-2	ASRDRGPRGYT
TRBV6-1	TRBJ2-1	ASSEGQGRYNEQF
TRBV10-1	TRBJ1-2	ASSAQQGYGYT
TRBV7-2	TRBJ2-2	ASSLGTGLAGELF
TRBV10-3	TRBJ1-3	AAREAGNTIY
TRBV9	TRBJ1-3	ASSVDDFGRPYSGNTIY
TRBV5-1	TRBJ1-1	ASSLAEGENTEAF
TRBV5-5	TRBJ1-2	ASSLWRTGANYGYT
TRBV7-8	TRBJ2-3	ASSLLSGSGTDTQY
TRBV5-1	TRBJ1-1	ASSLAGDKGVIAEAF
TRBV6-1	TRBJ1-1	ASSAPQDRGNTEAF
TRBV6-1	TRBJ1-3	ASSARRNPGNTIY